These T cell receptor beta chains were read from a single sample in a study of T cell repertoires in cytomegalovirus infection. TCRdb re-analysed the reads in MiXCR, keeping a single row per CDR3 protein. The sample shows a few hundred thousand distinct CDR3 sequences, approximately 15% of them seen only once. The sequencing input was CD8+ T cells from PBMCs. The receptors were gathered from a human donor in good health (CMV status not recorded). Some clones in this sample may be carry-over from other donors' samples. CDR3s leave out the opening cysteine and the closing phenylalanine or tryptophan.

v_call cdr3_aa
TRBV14 ASRPDGDNSPLH
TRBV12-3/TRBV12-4 ASSQGQSKLGEQY
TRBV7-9 ASSSAQGGGQPQH
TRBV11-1 ASSFSGGRSSYEQY
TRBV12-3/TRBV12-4 ASSLNQYRADISNTGELF
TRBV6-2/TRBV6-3 ASSKTGGSDTQY
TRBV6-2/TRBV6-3 ASSYSLGQVNQPQH
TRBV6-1 ASSGRVQNEKLF
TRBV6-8 ASSYSYPVQETQY
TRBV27 ASSLFMGYEQF
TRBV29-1 SVEATGTEAF
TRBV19 ASSIGHPYEQY
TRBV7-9 ASSSTAGTLSYEQY
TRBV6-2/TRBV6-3 ASSVLGSGANVLT
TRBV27 ASSLWGLAGGTYSNEQF
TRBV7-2 ASSFRGWGGADYGYT
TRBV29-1 SVVWGDSYEQY
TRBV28 ASSPYRGDNSPLH
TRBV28 ASSPKGGTQY
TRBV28 ASSLRRDSGPDYEQY
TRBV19 ACGLAALNTGELF
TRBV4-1 ASSQVRRDTGELF
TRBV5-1 ASSFQGGSDGYT
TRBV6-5 ASSYSPGTSYLREQF
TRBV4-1 ASSPRVTGELF
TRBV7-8 ASSLVGHTNTEAF
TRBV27 ASSVLQGWGEQY
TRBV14 ARSQGTGLNTGELF
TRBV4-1 ASSQAQGDQF
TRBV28 ASSVTWGRYEQY
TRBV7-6 ASSLNRGLIKETQY
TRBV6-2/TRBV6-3 ASSLDRVSQPQH
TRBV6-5 ASSYPGTGYTEAF
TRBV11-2 ASSPKYEQY
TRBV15 ATSRDRIRNTEAF
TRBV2 ASGTGETEAF
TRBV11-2 ASSFPGLAAQETQY
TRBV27 ASSLLAGGPSGQF
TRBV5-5 ASSLAVGGETQY
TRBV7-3 ASSLLGTSNSPLH
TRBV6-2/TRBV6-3 ASSYVGSQETQY
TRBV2 ASSPSGGPFTDTQY
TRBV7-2 ASSLEGFSYEQY
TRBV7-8 ATGLLTGELF
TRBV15 ATSPAGPHYGYT
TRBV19 ASSIAIPGHYYQSHTEAF
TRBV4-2 ASSQGLGERYGYT
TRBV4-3 ASSQEGDTAGLSEQY
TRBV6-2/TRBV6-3 ASSTPARGDEQY
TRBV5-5 ASSLTRLAQDTQY
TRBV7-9 ASSFSDRRSSYNEQF
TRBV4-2 ASSPRRPGLAANNEQS
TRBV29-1 SVEKNTGELF
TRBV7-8 ASSPRLAGGLGGF
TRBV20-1 SAPREGSYEQY
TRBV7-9 ASSRAGTVPTGELF
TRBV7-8 ASSLAPGGAKKSGELF
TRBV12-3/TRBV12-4 ASSSLWGISAGTDTQY
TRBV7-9 ASSPGNQPQH